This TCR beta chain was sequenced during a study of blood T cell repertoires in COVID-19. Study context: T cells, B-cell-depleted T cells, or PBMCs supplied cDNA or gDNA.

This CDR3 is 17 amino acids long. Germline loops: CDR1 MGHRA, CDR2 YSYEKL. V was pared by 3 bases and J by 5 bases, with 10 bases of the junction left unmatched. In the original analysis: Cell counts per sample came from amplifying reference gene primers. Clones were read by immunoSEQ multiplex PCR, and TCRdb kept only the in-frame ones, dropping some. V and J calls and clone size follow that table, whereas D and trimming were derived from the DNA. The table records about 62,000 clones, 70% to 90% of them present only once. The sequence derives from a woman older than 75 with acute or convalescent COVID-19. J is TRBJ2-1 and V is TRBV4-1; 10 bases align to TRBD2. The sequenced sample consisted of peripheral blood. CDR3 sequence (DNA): TGCGCCAGCAGCCAGCCGGGGGTAGCGGGGGGTGACAATGAGCAGTTCTTC. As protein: CASSQPGVAGGDNEQFF.